The sequence of this T cell receptor (beta chain) was determined in a study of blood T cell repertoires in COVID-19 (dated by TCRdb to the early 2020s). Study-level background: The collaborator samples originated in the United States, Italy and Spain and spanned the acute and convalescent phases of COVID-19. The repertoires were released in a freely available public database meant as a resource for research on the immune response to SARS-CoV-2. Deeply sampled blood TCRbeta repertoires from subjects exposed to, actively infected with, or recovered from COVID-19 were included in the dataset. The samples were drawn from two sources: the first 160 participants of the ongoing ImmuneRACE study, and 1,254 subjects contributed by 6 global collaborators. The prospective study material was composed of cDNA or gDNA derived from T cells, B-cell-depleted T cells, or PBMCs. Where available, HLA class I and class II types were taken from metadata supplied by the sample provider and were not determined by assay-based typing. Nearly every sample came with metadata listing a de-identified subject ID, COVID-19 status, age in years and sex. Broader findings and caveats from the paper: Clinical and demographic metadata were provided uncurated, with the amount varying by source and participant.

CDR1 and CDR2 were assigned from the germline V gene as MNHEY and SVGAGI. Trimming costs V 8 bases and J 2 bases, and their ends lie 16 bases apart. The CDR3 starts with the cysteine, ends with the phenylalanine, and has 14 residues. CDR3 DNA only is kept here, 42 bases in frame from base 1. About this clone: Its antigen remains undetermined. Nothing much larger sits one base from this clone, and base qualities are not available.

The collaborating institutions used their own protocols to collect whole blood in K2EDTA tubes. For TCRbeta analysis, collaborators shipped samples in one of three forms: frozen whole blood, isolated PBMCs, or DNA extracted from either of those sample types. TCRbeta CDR3 regions were amplified from genomic DNA by means of the immunoSEQ Assay, a bias-controlled multiplex PCR. For the original study's pipeline: The number of nucleated cells in each sample was estimated from the amplification of reference gene primers within the assay. Sequence reads were collapsed and filtered to measure the absolute abundance of every unique TCRbeta CDR3 rearrangement. Productive Simpson clonality was computed per sample as the square root of Simpson's diversity index over productive rearrangements. TCRdb stores this immuneACCESS table with in-frame sequences only. Part of the clones is absent; in the studies checked, under half of the shortfall reflects unresolved V genes, and no reason is known for the rest. The V and J calls and clone size were taken over from that table, and D and trimming were inferred from the DNA. For this sample the table gives roughly 150,000 clones, of which 87% were detected only once. The top ten constitute about 6% of the sample.

This chain is built from TRBV6-5 and TRBJ2-7, with TRBD1 perhaps the D gene, on 6 matching bases. The sample taken for sequencing was peripheral blood. The receptor was isolated from a man aged 80 or over with acute or convalescent COVID-19. The CDR3 is CASGSSWDTYEQYF. The nucleotide sequence is TGTGCCAGCGGTTCTAGTTGGGACACCTACGAGCAGTACTTC.